This T cell receptor (beta chain) emerged from a study of shared clonotypes between healthy human individuals. The deep-level immunoSEQ assay was used. Profiled with immunoSEQ multiplex PCR; TCRdb holds only in-frame clones, not every one. The sample includes about 2.4 million clones, roughly 92% of them seen just once. This CDR3 spans 15 amino acids. V was clipped by 1 base and J by 0 bases, with 7 bases between them. The V gene's germline CDR1 is SNHLY and CDR2 FYNNEI. The source material was naive CD4+ T cells sorted from blood. The subset here: CD45RA+ positively selected. The chain links TRBV2 to TRBJ1-3; D unclear. The TCR was taken from a man aged 18-30 years in good health. CDR3 residues: CASSEEGISGNTIYF. The CDR3 nucleotides read TGTGCCAGCAGTGAAGAGGGCATCTCTGGAAACACCATATATTTT.